A selection of T cell receptor beta chains follows, all from one sample in a study of shared clonotypes between healthy human individuals. Clones were read by immunoSEQ multiplex PCR, and TCRdb kept only the in-frame ones, dropping some. Of just over 2,000,000 clones listed, 85% to 95% are singletons. The specimen sequenced was naive CD4+ T cells sorted from blood. The receptor set was obtained from a man between 18 and 29 years old in good health. Each CDR3 is given with its conserved first and last residue. D genes are given only for firm matches. Only some rows state a clone size, as once, few, many or a class for expanded clones.

>TRBV18|14|-|TRBJ2-3|TRBD1
TGTGCCAGCTCACCAAACAGGGGGCCAGATACGCAGTATTTT
CASSPNRGPDTQYF
>TRBV30|13|-|TRBJ1-1|-
TGTGCCTGGAGTGTACATGAGCCGGGAAGAGCTTTCTTT
CAWSVHEPGRAFF
>TRBV30|13|-|TRBJ2-1|-
TGTGCCTGGAGTGTACAAGGGAAGGCCGAGCAGTTCTTC
CAWSVQGKAEQFF
>TRBV10-1|17|-|TRBJ2-5|-
TGCGCCAGCAGTGAGTTCGCCTTCGGCGGGGCCGTAGAGACCCAGTACTTC
CASSEFAFGGAVETQYF
>TRBV9|14|-|TRBJ1-2|-
TGTGCCAGCAGCGCCGACGGGGGGCTTCTGGGCTACACCTTC
CASSADGGLLGYTF
>TRBV6-5|15|-|TRBJ2-7|TRBD2
TGTGCCAGCACCAAGGGGGTCAGCGGGAGATACGAGCAGTACTTC
CASTKGVSGRYEQYF
>TRBV28|12|once|TRBJ2-1|-
TGTGCCAGCAGTTTAAGGAGCAATGAGCAGTTCTTC
CASSLRSNEQFF
>TRBV5-4|15|-|TRBJ2-1|TRBD2
TGTGCCAGCAGCTTTCCTAGCGGGGGACCCAATGAGCAGTTCTTC
CASSFPSGGPNEQFF
>TRBV5-1|13|-|TRBJ1-3|-
TGCGCCAGCAGCGAGGTGGACGGAGGCTCCATATATTTT
CASSEVDGGSIYF
>TRBV5-1|13|-|TRBJ2-4|-
TGCGCCAGTAGGCCAGTGGCCAAAAACATTCAGTACTTC
CASRPVAKNIQYF
>TRBV18|18|once|TRBJ2-5|-
TGTGCCAGCTCACCACCGCTCCCCCCCGGGACGGCCCAAGGGACCCAGTACTTC
CASSPPLPPGTAQGTQYF
>TRBV18|17|once|TRBJ1-1|-
TGTGCCAGCTCGGGGGGGATCGTGGCTCGGGTGAACACTGAAGCTTTCTTT
CASSGGIVARVNTEAFF
>TRBV6-6|16|-|TRBJ1-1|-
TGTGCCAGCAGTCCTCGGACCGCCAAGGGTCACACTGAAGCTTTCTTT
CASSPRTAKGHTEAFF
>TRBV6-5|14|once|TRBJ1-2|TRBD1
TGTGCCAGCACCGCCCGGAACAGGGGTAGGGGCTACACCTTC
CASTARNRGRGYTF
>TRBV9|15|-|TRBJ2-2|-
TGTGCCAGCAGCGTAACTGACGAGACTACCGGGGAGCTGTTTTTT
CASSVTDETTGELFF
>TRBV19|17|-|TRBJ2-6|TRBD1
TGTGCCAGTAGTAGAGGGACAGGGGTATCTGGGGCCAACGTCCTGACTTTC
CASSRGTGVSGANVLTF
>TRBV15|16|once|TRBJ2-1|-
TGTGCCACCAGCAGAGATAATAGGCGGACTGACAATGAGCAGTTCTTC
CATSRDNRRTDNEQFF
>TRBV7-2|14|once|TRBJ2-3|-
TGTGCCAGCAGTTTAAGCGGGCCGGGGGATACGCAGTATTTT
CASSLSGPGDTQYF
>TRBV19|15|-|TRBJ2-1|-
TGTGCCAGTAGTTCCGGACAGAGCCGAGACAATGAGCAGTTCTTC
CASSSGQSRDNEQFF